The sequence of this T cell receptor beta chain was determined in a study of Graves' ophthalmopathy and Graves' hyperthyroidism. Other autoimmune diseases, uncontrolled infections, pregnancy or lactation excluded patients from enrollment. Using RNA transcripts, the TCR beta CDR3 regions were amplified. HTBI-primed first-round RT-PCR preceded second-round multiplex PCR. One entry per CDR3 protein results from TCRdb running MiXCR on the multiplex PCR reads. The sample includes around 1,000,000 distinct CDR3 sequences, about 36% of them seen just once. This CDR3 is 14 amino acids long. Germline CDR1 ENHRY, CDR2 SYGVKD. V gave up 3 bases and J gave up 6 bases, with 9 bases separating them.

The J gene is TRBJ1-6, the V gene TRBV10-3; no clear D. The sequence came from an adult man with Graves' hyperthyroidism. The sequencing sample was made of peripheral blood or thyroid tissue (not recorded which). The CDR3 DNA reads as TGTGCCATCAGTGATCCACGGAGTAATTCACCCCTCCACTTT. This codes for CAISDPRSNSPLHF.